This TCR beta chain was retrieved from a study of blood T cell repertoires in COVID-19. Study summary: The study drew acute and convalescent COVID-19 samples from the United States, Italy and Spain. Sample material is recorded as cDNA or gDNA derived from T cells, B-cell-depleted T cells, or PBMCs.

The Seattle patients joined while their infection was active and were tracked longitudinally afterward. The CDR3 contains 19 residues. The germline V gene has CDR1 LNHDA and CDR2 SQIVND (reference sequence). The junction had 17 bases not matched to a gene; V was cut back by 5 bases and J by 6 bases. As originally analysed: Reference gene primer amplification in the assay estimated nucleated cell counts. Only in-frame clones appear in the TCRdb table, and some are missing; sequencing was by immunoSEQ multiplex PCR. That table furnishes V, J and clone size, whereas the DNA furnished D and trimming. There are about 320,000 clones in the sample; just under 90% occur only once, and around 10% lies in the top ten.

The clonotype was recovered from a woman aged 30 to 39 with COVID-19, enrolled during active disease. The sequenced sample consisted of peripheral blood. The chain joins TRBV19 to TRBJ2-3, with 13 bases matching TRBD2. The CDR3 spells CASSFLQGLAGTEGDTQYF. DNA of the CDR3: TGTGCCAGTAGTTTCCTCCAGGGACTAGCGGGGACGGAAGGGGATACGCAGTATTTT.